This paragraph reports one T cell receptor beta chain. Its antigen is still unknown. The CDR3 contains 16 residues. V gave up 5 bases and J gave up 4 bases; unmatched junction bases: 7. Germline V gives CDR1 SGHAT, CDR2 FQNNGV. The repertoire was sequenced with immunoSEQ multiplex PCR; TCRdb's copy has only in-frame clones and lacks some. The repertoire has 2,500,000 or so clones, around 90% of them found once; the top ten carry about 0.41%. The record originates from a study of shared clonotypes between healthy human individuals. Study overall: Donors were a couple of women and a few men aged 18 to 49. Each donor had three CD4 naive, three CD4 memory, two CD8 naive and one CD8 memory plate.

General study findings and limits: Sequencing depth was predicted to influence how clonotypes are shared among donors.

Sequencing used naive CD4+ T cells from PBMCs. The subset here: CD45RA+ positively selected. The rearrangement joins TRBV11-2 to TRBJ2-5; TRBD2 agrees at 13 bases. The source is a man aged 18 to 29 in good health. Some clones in this sample may be carry-over from other donors' samples. CDR3 nucleotides: TGTGCCAGCAGCCCGAACGGACTAGCGGGAGTAGAGACCCAGTACTTC. This codes for CASSPNGLAGVETQYF. The complete variable domain, with remaining parts taken from reference TRBV11-2 and TRBJ2-5, reads EAGVAQSPRYKIIEKRQSVAFWCNPISGHATLYWYQQILGQGPKLLIQFQNNGVVDDSQLPKDRFSAERLKGVDSTLKIQPAKLEDSAVYLCASSPNGLAGVETQYFGPGTRLLVL.